This T cell receptor (beta chain) was profiled in a study of cytomegalovirus exposure and HLA in healthy donors. Points from the study as a whole: For most subjects, TCR beta sequences were reported to predict HLA-A and HLA-B alleles with accuracy. It was reportedly the case that the classifier diagnosed cytomegalovirus status with high specificity and sensitivity. Common viral pathogens seemed, in a later analysis, to connect with several of the most significant clusters.

Primers for the PCR totalled 60 Vbeta and 13 Jbeta. Some clones are missing from TCRdb's copy, which holds only in-frame ones; the method was immunoSEQ multiplex PCR. The sample holds 120,000 or so clones; roughly 80% are singletons and the top ten take more than 2.5%. About this clone: Its antigen remains unknown.

Germline V gives CDR1 LNHDA, CDR2 SQIVND (reference sequence). This CDR3 has 12 residues. The V end lost 7 bases, the J end lost 5 bases, and 9 bases lay between the germline ends. Each donor was nominally healthy when sampled (though unrecorded immune exposures were likely). The sequenced sample consisted of PBMCs. The chain carries TRBV19 and TRBJ1-5; D possibly corresponds to TRBD1 (6 bases). This receptor was taken from a woman in her 50s in good health and CMV-seronegative. The CDR3 here is CASTQGYQPQHF. The CDR3 DNA follows: TGTGCCAGTACCCAGGGGTATCAGCCCCAGCATTTT.